These 30 T cell receptor beta chains were sequenced from one sample in a study of HIV-infected patients and healthy controls. TCRdb itself ran the 5' RACE reads through MiXCR, one entry per CDR3 protein. The sample yields under 70,000 distinct CDR3 sequences, less than 20% seen once. The source material was CD4+ T cells from blood. These receptors were taken from a human donor in good health.

The gene calls are TRBV4-1 and TRBJ2-4; D possibly corresponds to TRBD2 (7 bases). Germline CDR1 and CDR2: MGHRA and YSYEKL. The V and J ends lost 11 bases and 8 bases respectively, with 19 bases between them. The CDR3 is made up of 13 amino acids. The CDR3 spells CALRRGAEDIQYF. CDR3 sequence (DNA): TGCGCCCTTAGACGGGGGGCCGAGGACATTCAGTACTTC.

This clonotype has more than one count but fewer than ten. The chain employs TRBV3-1 and TRBJ2-2; D remains ambiguous. CDR1 LGHDT and CDR2 YNNKEL come from the germline V gene (reference sequence). The ends were cut back, 0 bases at V and 6 bases at J, with 17 bases in the middle. CDR3 length equals 17 residues. The CDR3: CASSQDRGPWTAGELFF. The CDR3, as DNA: TGTGCCAGCAGCCAAGATCGTGGTCCCTGGACGGCCGGGGAGCTGTTTTTT.

This clonotype was seen many times. This chain uses TRBV2 with TRBJ1-5; a possible D gene is TRBD1 (6 bases). The CDR3 has 13 residues. The ends were cut back, 8 bases at V and 3 bases at J, with 11 bases in the middle. CDR1 and CDR2 from the germline V gene are SNHLY and FYNNEI. CDR3 amino acids: CASQGQLNQPQHF. CDR3 coding DNA: TGTGCCAGCCAGGGACAACTCAATCAGCCCCAGCATTTT.

This clonotype was counted ten times or more. This sequence joins TRBV6-5 and TRBJ2-5; D possibly uses TRBD1 or TRBD2 (6 bases each). The CDR3 has 15 amino acids. The V gene lost 6 bases and the J gene lost 4 bases, with 18 bases spanning the gap. CDR1 is MNHEY, CDR2 SVGAGI, per germline. The CDR3 region is CASRTTGFGGETQYF. Here the CDR3 DNA reads TGTGCCAGCAGAACCACAGGGTTCGGGGGAGAGACCCAGTACTTC.

This clonotype was counted only a few times. The gene calls are TRBV27 and TRBJ1-6; D is undetermined. This CDR3 has 14 residues. Germline lookup yields CDR1 MNHEY and CDR2 SMNVEV (reference sequence). V gave up 6 bases and J gave up 0 bases, with 6 bases separating them. CDR3 amino acids: CASRSSSYNSPLHF. The CDR3 coding sequence is TGTGCCAGCAGGAGTTCCTCCTATAATTCACCCCTCCACTTT.

The sample holds many counts of this clonotype. The chain carries TRBV2 and TRBJ2-5; tentatively, D is TRBD1 (6 bases). Germline V lookup: CDR1 SNHLY, CDR2 FYNNEI. This CDR3 spans 12 amino acids. V was clipped by 3 bases and J by 4 bases, with 6 bases between them. CDR3 nucleotide sequence: TGTGCCAGCAGTGACAGGGGAGAGACCCAGTACTTC. This encodes CASSDRGETQYF.

This clonotype came up many times. This sequence joins TRBV30 and TRBJ2-1; TRBD2 matches 7 bases. This CDR3 spans 17 amino acids. Germline V lookup: CDR1 GTSNPN, CDR2 SVGIG (reference sequence). Trimming at V came to 4 bases and at J to 4 bases, leaving 16 bases not matched to a gene. This CDR3 is CAWNPLRLAHKYNEQFF. The CDR3 DNA reads TGTGCCTGGAACCCTCTCCGACTAGCCCATAAGTACAATGAGCAGTTCTTC.

The chain uses TRBV2 and TRBJ1-3; D call uncertain. The germline V gene has CDR1 SNHLY and CDR2 FYNNEI. The V end lost 6 bases, the J end lost 0 bases, and 6 bases lay between the germline ends. This CDR3 region has 13 residues. The CDR3 reads CASRKASGNTIYF. The CDR3 DNA is TGTGCCAGCAGAAAAGCCTCTGGAAACACCATATATTTT. Variable domain in full (rest from reference TRBV2 and TRBJ1-3): EPEVTQTPSHQVTQMGQEVILRCVPISNHLYFYWYRQILGQKVEFLVSFYNNEISEKSEIFDDQFSVERPDGSNFTLKIRSTKLEDSAMYFCASRKASGNTIYFGEGSWLTVV.

This clonotype has at least ten counts. This sequence joins TRBV7-8 and TRBJ1-1, with 8 nucleotides matching TRBD1. CDR1 and CDR2 (germline): SGHVS, FQNEAQ. The J segment lost 4 bases and the V segment lost 6 bases, leaving 10 bases of the junction unmatched. The length of the CDR3 is 15 residues. In DNA, the CDR3 is TGTGCCAGCAGAAAGGATCAGGGGGCGGGCACTGAAGCTTTCTTT. Translation: CASRKDQGAGTEAFF.

This clonotype has at least ten counts. The chain couples TRBV12-3 or TRBV12-4 to TRBJ1-5; a possible D gene is TRBD1 (6 bases). Trimming took off 6 bases at V and 4 bases at J, with 13 bases between the two ends. The CDR3 has 14 residues. In DNA, the CDR3 is TGTGCCAGCAGCAGGGGATCGGGGAATCAGCCCCAGCATTTT. It codes for CASSRGSGNQPQHF.

The chain links TRBV6-5 to TRBJ2-3; 7 bases fit TRBD2. The germline V gene has CDR1 MNHEY and CDR2 SVGAGI. V lost 11 bases, J lost 5 bases, and 10 bases stayed unmatched. The CDR3 loop spans 13 amino acids. This chain's CDR3 is CAQSGEGQDTQYF. CDR3 nucleotides: TGTGCCCAATCGGGGGAGGGCCAAGATACGCAGTATTTT.

This CDR3 is CAISGGGMSTEAFF. DNA of the CDR3: TGTGCCATCAGTGGTGGGGGCATGAGCACTGAAGCTTTCTTT. The chain combines TRBV10-3 with TRBJ1-1; D is possibly TRBD1 (6 bases). From germline, CDR1 is ENHRY and CDR2 SYGVKD. The V end was cut by 4 bases, the J end by 4 bases, with 13 bases between. This CDR3 comprises 14 residues.

This clonotype was detected ten times or more. The gene calls are TRBV6-5 and TRBJ2-3, with TRBD2 matching 8 bases. V lost 5 bases, J lost 6 bases, and 7 bases stayed unmatched. Per the germline V gene, CDR1 is MNHEY and CDR2 is SVGAGI. The CDR3 loop spans 14 amino acids. Written as DNA, the CDR3 is TGTGCCAGCAGTAAAGCGGGAGCTGGGGATACGCAGTATTTT. It translates to CASSKAGAGDTQYF.

Relative to its sample, this clonotype is medium-sized (0.01 to 0.1%). The CDR3 DNA follows: TGCGCCAGCAGCTTACCAGATCCATCATACAATGAGCAGTTCTTC. Amino acids: CASSLPDPSYNEQFF. The gene calls are TRBV5-1 and TRBJ2-1; D is ambiguous. The CDR3 extends over 15 amino acids. Germline V gives CDR1 SGHRS, CDR2 YFSETQ. V was trimmed by 2 bases and J by 4 bases, leaving 13 bases between them. Complete variable domain (other parts from reference TRBV5-1 and TRBJ2-1): KAGVTQTPRYLIKTRGQQVTLSCSPISGHRSVSWYQQTPGQGLQFLFEYFSETQRNKGNFPGRFSGRQFSNSRSEMNVSTLELGDSALYLCASSLPDPSYNEQFFGPGTRLTVL.

The chain recombines TRBV18 with TRBJ1-1; D perhaps matches TRBD1 (5 bases). V shed 6 bases and J shed 9 bases, with 11 bases lying between them. Germline CDR1 and CDR2: KGHSH and LQKENI. The CDR3 contains 11 residues. The DNA for the CDR3 is TGTGCCAGCTCCCGACAGAGCCAAGCTTTCTTT. This encodes CASSRQSQAFF. Using reference TRBV18 and TRBJ1-1 for the parts outside the CDR3, the full variable domain is NAGVMQNPRHLVRRRGQEARLRCSPMKGHSHVYWYRQLPEEGLKFMVYLQKENIIDESGMPKERFSAEFPKEGPSILRIQQVVRGDSAAYFCASSRQSQAFFGQGTRLTVV.

This clonotype was found a few times. The rearrangement joins TRBV19 to TRBJ2-7, with D perhaps TRBD2 (7 bases). The CDR3 loop spans 15 amino acids. V lost 6 bases to trimming and J lost 2 bases, with 17 bases between them. Germline CDR1 LNHDA, CDR2 SQIVND (reference sequence). The CDR3 DNA is TGTGCCAGTAGAAGGGAATGGGGGGGCGCCTACGAGCAGTACTTC. Protein: CASRREWGGAYEQYF.

The chain couples TRBV9 to TRBJ1-1; D is undetermined. The germline CDR1 and CDR2 sequences are SGDLS and YYNGEE. CDR3 size: 13 residues. V was cut by 0 bases and J by 5 bases, with 8 bases left in between. The CDR3 protein is CASSVVSGTEAFF. CDR3 nucleotide sequence: TGTGCCAGCAGCGTAGTTTCGGGGACTGAAGCTTTCTTT.

The chain is built from TRBV29-1 and TRBJ1-1; D perhaps matches TRBD1 (6 bases). This CDR3 contains 11 residues. V lost 3 bases to trimming and J lost 10 bases, with 12 bases between them. Germline V gene lookup returns CDR1 SQVTM and CDR2 ANQGSEA. In DNA, the CDR3 is TGCAGCGTTGAGGGGGCATGGGGAGCTTTCTTT. This codes for CSVEGAWGAFF.

The rearrangement links TRBV5-4 to TRBJ2-2, with 11 bases fitting TRBD1. With V trimmed by 3 bases and J by 5 bases, 3 bases remained unmatched. Per the germline V gene, CDR1 is SGHNT and CDR2 is YYREEE (reference sequence). This CDR3 contains 15 residues. CDR3 nucleotide sequence: TGTGCCAGCAGCTCCGGGACAGGGGGAACCGGGGAGCTGTTTTTT. As protein: CASSSGTGGTGELFF.

This clonotype appeared many times. This chain links TRBV14 with TRBJ1-2; 7 bases are shared with TRBD1. Germline assignment: CDR1 SGHDN and CDR2 FVKESK. V was pared by 3 bases and J by 4 bases, with 5 bases of the junction left unmatched. CDR3 length: 14 amino acids. CDR3 amino acids: CASSHPTGPYGYTF. As DNA, the CDR3 is TGTGCCAGCAGCCACCCGACAGGGCCCTATGGCTACACCTTC.

This clonotype was counted a few times. The V call is TRBV3-1, the J call TRBJ1-2; weak D call: TRBD1 (5 bases). This CDR3 contains 14 residues. V lost 0 bases to trimming and J lost 4 bases, with 9 bases between them. CDR1 is LGHDT, CDR2 YNNKEL, per germline (reference sequence). CDR3 region: CASSQDHRSYGYTF. The CDR3 coding sequence is TGTGCCAGCAGCCAAGATCACAGGAGCTATGGCTACACCTTC.

This clonotype appeared a few times. This chain links TRBV7-2 with TRBJ2-3; TRBD2 matches at 12 bases. V shed 5 bases and J 2 bases; nucleotides not matched to a gene: 14. CDR1 and CDR2 (germline): SGHTA, FQGNSA. The CDR3 extends over 19 amino acids. The CDR3 here is CASSPSRRTSGVPTDTQYF. CDR3 sequence (DNA): TGTGCCAGCAGCCCCTCGCGGAGGACTAGCGGGGTACCCACAGATACGCAGTATTTT.

The rearrangement links TRBV10-2 to TRBJ1-1; D may be TRBD1 (5 bases). Germline V gives CDR1 WSHSY, CDR2 SAAADI. V lost 8 bases, J lost 3 bases, and 10 bases lay in between. This CDR3 comprises 12 residues. CDR3 DNA: TGCGCCAGCTCGGGGCAGTACACTGAAGCTTTCTTT. Residues: CASSGQYTEAFF.

The table lists this clonotype with many counts. V and J are TRBV30 and TRBJ1-5; perhaps TRBD1 as D (5 bases). The CDR3 has 14 amino acids. With 0 bases removed from V and 3 bases from J, the gap between germline ends came to 9 bases. CDR1 and CDR2 from the germline V gene are GTSNPN and SVGIG (reference sequence). CDR3 loop: CAWSVQTDNQPQHF. The CDR3 coding sequence is TGTGCCTGGAGTGTACAGACAGACAATCAGCCCCAGCATTTT.

The gene calls are TRBV18 and TRBJ1-1; TRBD1 matches at 7 bases. Germline loops: CDR1 KGHSH, CDR2 LQKENI. The CDR3 is 15 amino acids. V gave up 1 base and J gave up 5 bases; unmatched junction bases: 7. CDR3 DNA sequence: TGTGCCAGCTCACCACTCGAGGGGGCAACTACTGAAGCTTTCTTT. This sequence encodes CASSPLEGATTEAFF.

The gene calls are TRBV7-9 and TRBJ2-2, with 9 positions matching TRBD1. In germline, CDR1 is SEHNR, CDR2 FQNEAQ (reference sequence). V lost 4 bases, J lost 5 bases, and 8 bases stayed unmatched. This CDR3 has 16 residues. The CDR3, as DNA: TGTGCCAGCAGCTCCCAAGGAGGGACAGGGACCGGGGAGCTGTTTTTT. Translated: CASSSQGGTGTGELFF.

The rearrangement uses TRBV11-2 and TRBJ2-3, with 11 bases lining up with TRBD2. The V segment lost 1 base and the J segment 6 bases; nucleotides outside the gene matches: 6. This CDR3 region has 16 residues. CDR1 and CDR2 from the germline V gene are SGHAT and FQNNGV. The CDR3 coding sequence is TGTGCCAGCAGCTTAGGTCTAGCGGGAGGCGTGGATACGCAGTATTTT. It encodes CASSLGLAGGVDTQYF.

This clonotype was seen a handful of times. This chain uses TRBV20-1 with TRBJ1-1, with D uncertain. Between the trimmed V and J ends, which lost 3 bases and 1 base, there was a span of 9 bases. The germline gives CDR1 DFQATT, CDR2 SNEGSKA (reference sequence). CDR3 size: 13 residues. The CDR3 sequence: CSASRQTNTEAFF. The CDR3 nucleotides read TGCAGTGCTAGTCGGCAGACGAACACTGAAGCTTTCTTT.

This sequence joins TRBV12-3 or TRBV12-4 and TRBJ1-5; D is unclear. The V end was cut by 1 base, the J end by 9 bases, with 4 bases between. This CDR3 has 11 amino acids. The CDR3, as DNA: TGTGCCAGCAGTTTAGGGTGGCCCCAGCATTTT. It translates to CASSLGWPQHF.

The genes are TRBV6-2 or TRBV6-3 and TRBJ1-1; D may be TRBD1 (5 bases). The V end was cut by 7 bases, the J end by 8 bases, with 17 bases between. The germline V gene has CDR1 MNHEY and CDR2 SVGEGT. The CDR3 covers 13 residues. CDR3 sequence reads: CASTRSGVREAFF. CDR3 sequence (DNA): TGTGCCAGCACCAGGTCGGGGGTACGAGAAGCTTTCTTT.